This T cell receptor beta chain is from a study of regulatory T cells in long-lasting Graves disease. Whole-study findings and limits: Persistent patients shared more public clonotypes (roughly 3,000) than newly diagnosed patients (approximately 1,000). Possibly, too few samples lowered accuracy.

With V trimmed by 2 bases and J by 6 bases, 13 bases remained unmatched. The CDR3 spans 16 residues. The germline CDR1 and CDR2 sequences are GTSNPN and SVGIG (reference sequence). This clonotype was seen at least ten times. Its antigen is unidentified. Stated time point: newly diagnosed GD, antithyroid drugs for less than 3 months. Extracted PBMC RNA gave rise to the TCR library. Both iRepertoire HTBI primers and Arm-PCR of CDR3 regions were used to build the TCR beta libraries. TCRdb re-analysed the multiplex PCR reads in MiXCR, keeping a single row per CDR3 protein. This sample has around 320,000 distinct CDR3 sequences, with 16% found just once. These data also featured in a second study, about T cells in Graves' hyperthyroidism and ophthalmopathy. That paper adds: Within blood appeared most thyroid clonotypes that had expanded above 0.001.

The chain is built from TRBV30 and TRBJ1-5; 7 bases agree with TRBD1. This specimen consisted of peripheral blood mononuclear cells (PBMCs), obtained at new diagnosis, from a patient treated with antithyroid drugs. The receptor was isolated from a man in his forties with Graves disease. CDR3 sequence reads: CAWSLIGTAFGQPQHF. DNA for the CDR3: TGTGCCTGGAGTTTAATCGGGACAGCATTCGGTCAGCCCCAGCATTTT. Full variable domain (missing parts from reference TRBV30 and TRBJ1-5): SQTIHQWPATLVQPVGSPLSLECTVEGTSNPNLYWYRQAAGRGLQLLFYSVGIGQISSEVPQNLSASRPQDRQFILSSKKLLLSDSGFYLCAWSLIGTAFGQPQHFGDGTRLSIL.